The 10 T cell receptor beta chains presented below share a single source sample, sequenced in a study of OX40 agonist ivuxolimab in advanced cancers. Sequenced by immunoSEQ multiplex PCR; TCRdb stores in-frame clones only, minus some. The sample has some 45,000 clones, around 86% seen once. The sample consisted of CD4+ or CD8+ T cells sorted from blood, taken in a trial of the OX40 agonist ivuxolimab. Every receptor here comes from an adult with an advanced solid tumor such as melanoma, head and neck, liver or kidney cancer.

This clone was seen a single time. The CDR3 nucleotides read TGCGCCAGCAGCCAACTTCCCAAGCAGCAAGAGACCCAGTACTTC. This translates into CASSQLPKQQETQYF. This rearrangement joins TRBV4-1 to TRBJ2-5, with D hard to call. The germline V and J ends were trimmed by 2 bases and 2 bases, with 12 bases remaining between them. The germline gives CDR1 MGHRA, CDR2 YSYEKL. The CDR3 consists of 15 residues.

This chain uses TRBV30 with TRBJ2-1, with D possibly TRBD2 on 5 matching bases. Germline CDR1 and CDR2: GTSNPN and SVGIG (reference sequence). V lost 3 bases and J lost 0, with 6 bases in between. The CDR3 has 13 amino acids. CDR3 residues: CAWRDSSYNEQFF. CDR3 bases: TGTGCCTGGAGGGACTCCTCCTACAATGAGCAGTTCTTC.

This rearrangement joins TRBV2 to TRBJ2-4; D uncertain. Trimming removed 9 bases from V and 0 bases from J, with 9 bases in between. Germline values: CDR1 SNHLY, CDR2 FYNNEI. The CDR3 length is 13 residues. CDR3 amino acids: CASLSVAKNIQYF. The CDR3 DNA is TGTGCCAGTCTCTCAGTAGCCAAAAACATTCAGTACTTC. Full variable domain (rest looked up from reference TRBV2 and TRBJ2-4): EPEVTQTPSHQVTQMGQEVILRCVPISNHLYFYWYRQILGQKVEFLVSFYNNEISEKSEIFDDQFSVERPDGSNFTLKIRSTKLEDSAMYFCASLSVAKNIQYFGAGTRLSVL.

V is TRBV5-1 and J is TRBJ2-5; the D call may be TRBD1 or TRBD2 (5 bases each). The germline V gene has CDR1 SGHRS and CDR2 YFSETQ. The germline V and J ends were trimmed by 3 bases and 3 bases, with 12 bases remaining between them. This CDR3 region has 14 residues. The CDR3 nucleotides read TGCGCCAGCAGCTCACCCGGGACGAAAGAGACCCAGTACTTC. This translates into CASSSPGTKETQYF.

V and J are TRBV6-5 and TRBJ2-7, with a possible D match to TRBD2 (6 bases). Trimming stripped 2 bases from V and 3 bases from J, with 11 bases between. CDR1 is MNHEY and CDR2 is SVGAGI in the germline V gene. The CDR3 is 14 residues long. CDR3: CASSYGGAFYEQYF. CDR3 nucleotides: TGTGCCAGCAGTTACGGCGGGGCCTTCTACGAGCAGTACTTC.

This chain joins TRBV7-9 and TRBJ1-2; D is perhaps TRBD1 (5 bases). V was trimmed by 1 base and J by 10 bases, leaving 7 bases between them. Looked up from germline, CDR1 is SEHNR and CDR2 is FQNEAQ (reference sequence). The CDR3 covers 11 residues. The CDR3 DNA reads TGTGCCAGCAGCTTAGAAGGGGACTACACCTTC. This codes for CASSLEGDYTF. The full variable domain, in which reference TRBV7-9 and TRBJ1-2 provide the parts outside the CDR3, is DTGVSQNPRHKITKRGQNVTFRCDPISEHNRLYWYRQTLGQGPEFLTYFQNEAQLEKSRLLSDRFSAERPKGSFSTLEIQRTEQGDSAMYLCASSLEGDYTFGSGTRLTVV.

The chain combines TRBV6-5 with TRBJ2-5, with TRBD1 identical over 7 bases. CDR1 and CDR2 (germline): MNHEY, SVGAGI. CDR3 size: 14 residues. V trimming: 6 bases; J trimming: 2 bases; junction bases outside the gene matches: 6. CDR3 bases: TGTGCCAGCAGAGGGGACAGCGTTCAAGAGACCCAGTACTTC. This gives the protein CASRGDSVQETQYF.

The chain is built from TRBV5-6 and TRBJ2-3; TRBD2 matches 9 bases. Losses at the gene ends were 1 base for V and 4 bases for J; bases not matched to a gene: 4. This CDR3 is built from 15 residues. CDR1 is SGHDT, CDR2 YYEEEE, per germline. CDR3 protein: CASSLLSGSPDTQYF. DNA of the CDR3: TGTGCCAGCAGCTTGCTTAGCGGGAGTCCAGATACGCAGTATTTT.

V and J are TRBV19 and TRBJ1-1; the match to TRBD1 covers 10 bases. Germline V lookup: CDR1 LNHDA, CDR2 SQIVND (reference sequence). V shed 4 bases, J shed 11 bases, and the junction held 7 bases outside the gene matches. CDR3 length: 13 residues. DNA of the CDR3: TGTGCCAGTAGTAATAGACAGGGGGCGAAGGCTTTCTTT. Amino acids: CASSNRQGAKAFF.

This sequence joins TRBV7-9 and TRBJ1-4, with 12 bases aligning to TRBD1. The CDR3 consists of 17 residues. Germline V gene sequence: CDR1 SEHNR, CDR2 FQNEAQ (reference sequence). V lost 5 bases and J lost 3; bases outside the gene matches: 7. The CDR3 nucleotides read TGTGCCAGCAGCCCAGGGACAGGGGGCCGTTCTAATGAAAAACTGTTTTTT. Protein product: CASSPGTGGRSNEKLFF.